This TCR beta chain stems from a study of beta chain features in type 1 diabetes. Germline V gene data show CDR1 as GTSNPN and CDR2 as SVGIG (reference sequence). The CDR3 covers 16 residues. With 8 bases clipped from V and 1 base from J, the junction kept 13 bases outside the gene matches. In the case of this clone: The antigen is unknown.

Expressed TCRB transcripts were sequenced, since all the RNA that had been isolated was reverse transcribed. Repertoires were generated with immunoSEQ multiplex PCR, while TCRdb's copy carries only in-frame clones and drops some. The sample has about 280,000 clones; over 12% are singletons. Every donor provided one heparinised blood draw, which averaged around 110 mL. Notes on the study in general: Significant though moderate, a shortening of TCRB CDR3s appeared in all four CD4+ subsets of Type 1 diabetes patients. PCR might favor shorter templates, but any such skew would affect patients and controls equally.

Sequenced: naive CD4+ T cells from blood. This chain joins TRBV30 and TRBJ1-1; 10 nucleotides agree with TRBD1. This clonotype originated in a man younger than 35 with type 1 diabetes. For the CDR3, the DNA is TGTGCCGGCATTCCGGGACAGGGGTTAACGAACACTGAAGCTTTCTTT. This sequence encodes CAGIPGQGLTNTEAFF.